A selection of T cell receptor beta chains follows, all from one sample in a study of siplizumab effects on memory and regulatory T cells. TCRdb keeps only in-frame clones here, not all; method: immunoSEQ multiplex PCR. The profile covers roughly 100,000 clones, with roughly 92% appearing a single time and roughly 0.62% taken by the ten largest. Sequenced material: Tregs sorted from blood. The receptors originated from a human donor in good health. CDR3s include the opening cysteine and the closing phenylalanine or tryptophan. Not every row has a clone size; where given, it reads once, few, many or a size class.

J gene: TRBJ2-5; V gene: TRBV19; clone size: -; CDR3 protein: CASSRWAAGVLETQYF
J gene: TRBJ1-5; V gene: TRBV6-6; clone size: -; CDR3 protein: CASSSPRAQHF
J gene: TRBJ1-3; V gene: TRBV7-2; clone size: -; CDR3 protein: CASSLGARTGNTIYF
J gene: TRBJ2-3; V gene: TRBV5-1; clone size: -; CDR3 protein: CASIPGGTSTDTQYF
J gene: TRBJ2-1; V gene: TRBV5-6; clone size: -; CDR3 protein: CASSFDSYNEQFF
J gene: TRBJ1-1; V gene: TRBV10-3; clone size: -; CDR3 protein: CAISADSLEAFF
J gene: TRBJ2-1; V gene: TRBV7-3; clone size: -; CDR3 protein: CASSLGLAGTEQFF
J gene: TRBJ1-2; V gene: TRBV18; clone size: -; CDR3 protein: CASSPLPSPGSRANYGYTF
J gene: TRBJ2-7; V gene: TRBV7-9; clone size: -; CDR3 protein: CASSLWGNYEQYF
J gene: TRBJ2-7; V gene: TRBV6-1; clone size: -; CDR3 protein: CASSRDVSYEQYF
J gene: TRBJ2-7; V gene: TRBV2; clone size: -; CDR3 protein: CASRAEATEQCF
J gene: TRBJ1-1; V gene: TRBV4-2; clone size: -; CDR3 protein: CASKKDRGNTEAFF
J gene: TRBJ1-6; V gene: TRBV18; clone size: -; CDR3 protein: CASSPPGGGLTPLHF
J gene: TRBJ2-3; V gene: TRBV9; clone size: -; CDR3 protein: CASSVRDSTDTQYF
J gene: TRBJ2-5; V gene: TRBV5-4; clone size: -; CDR3 protein: CASSRLAGSGETQYF
J gene: TRBJ2-1; V gene: TRBV10-3; clone size: -; CDR3 protein: CAISVSGEQFF
J gene: TRBJ2-2; V gene: TRBV14; clone size: -; CDR3 protein: CASSQDQARITGELFF
J gene: TRBJ2-2; V gene: TRBV5-1; clone size: -; CDR3 protein: CASSFRYRDTGELFF
J gene: TRBJ2-5; V gene: TRBV7-9; clone size: once; CDR3 protein: CASSLWARETQYF
J gene: TRBJ1-1; V gene: TRBV29-1; clone size: -; CDR3 protein: CSVEVDRLLDTEAFF
J gene: TRBJ2-1; V gene: TRBV7-9; clone size: -; CDR3 protein: CASSLGGNSYNEQFF
J gene: TRBJ2-7; V gene: TRBV25-1; clone size: -; CDR3 protein: CASSCWGYEQYF
J gene: TRBJ2-7; V gene: TRBV12-5; clone size: -; CDR3 protein: CASGLYLDSYEQYF
J gene: TRBJ1-1; V gene: TRBV14; clone size: -; CDR3 protein: CASSRTRYTEAFF
J gene: TRBJ1-4; V gene: TRBV5-1; clone size: -; CDR3 protein: CASSSTGATNEKLFF
J gene: TRBJ2-2; V gene: TRBV7-6; clone size: -; CDR3 protein: CASRDAGELFF
J gene: TRBJ2-3; V gene: TRBV9; clone size: -; CDR3 protein: CASSERVSDTQYF
J gene: TRBJ1-3; V gene: TRBV7-8; clone size: -; CDR3 protein: CASTPGGTRSGNTIYF
J gene: TRBJ2-7; V gene: TRBV9; clone size: -; CDR3 protein: CASSPSGRVMGEQYF
J gene: TRBJ1-1; V gene: TRBV19; clone size: once; CDR3 protein: CASRRQGLSEAFF
J gene: TRBJ2-3; V gene: TRBV7-8; clone size: -; CDR3 protein: CASSLGVGTQYF
J gene: TRBJ2-3; V gene: TRBV25-1; clone size: -; CDR3 protein: CASSEESLAGGFTDTQYF
J gene: TRBJ1-2; V gene: TRBV4-2; clone size: -; CDR3 protein: CASSQGVGRGNGYTF
J gene: TRBJ1-6; V gene: TRBV30; clone size: -; CDR3 protein: CAWSVTGYSPLHF
J gene: TRBJ1-1; V gene: TRBV19; clone size: -; CDR3 protein: CASSSDRGSMGEAFF